This entry is about one T cell receptor (beta chain). The data were obtained in a study of cytomegalovirus exposure and HLA in healthy donors. Primers: 60 Vbeta forward and 13 Jbeta reverse. Produced via immunoSEQ multiplex PCR; TCRdb's table is partial and in-frame only. There are approximately 160,000 clones in the sample; about 77% occur only once, and 6% to 8% lies in the top ten. V lost 5 bases to trimming and J lost 5 bases; unmatched junction nucleotides: 4. CDR1 is MNHEY, CDR2 SMNVEV, per germline (reference sequence). The CDR3 is 13 residues long. Sequenced: PBMCs. This clonotype was obtained from a male donor in good health and CMV-seropositive. J is TRBJ2-5 and V is TRBV27; TRBD2 matches at 8 bases. In DNA form, the CDR3 reads TGTGCCAGCAGTCGGACTAGCCGGGAGACCCAGTACTTC. It specifies CASSRTSRETQYF.